Described below is a single TCR beta chain sequence and its context. Its antigen is as yet unknown. These data belong to a study of T cell responses to AZD1222 COVID-19 vaccine. Only in-frame clones appear in the TCRdb table, and some are missing; sequencing was by immunoSEQ multiplex PCR. The sample holds 150,000 or so clones; 90% to 95% are singletons and the top ten take 1.9%. Germline V gene sequence: CDR1 SGDLS, CDR2 YYNGEE. V was shortened by 4 bases and J by 1 base, with 10 bases between the two germline ends. There are 14 residues in the CDR3. Findings and limits, study-wide: Spike-specific TCR breadth and depth went up after people got two AZD1222 doses. Repertoire sampling was restricted to post-peak T cell response timepoints.

The rearrangement links TRBV9 to TRBJ2-3; D is unclear. The material was peripheral blood, obtained on day 0 of AZD1222 vaccination. The sequence was obtained from an adult in good health. The CDR3 nucleotides are TGTGCCAGCAGCCCTCGGACGGGCACAGATACGCAGTATTTT. It encodes CASSPRTGTDTQYF.